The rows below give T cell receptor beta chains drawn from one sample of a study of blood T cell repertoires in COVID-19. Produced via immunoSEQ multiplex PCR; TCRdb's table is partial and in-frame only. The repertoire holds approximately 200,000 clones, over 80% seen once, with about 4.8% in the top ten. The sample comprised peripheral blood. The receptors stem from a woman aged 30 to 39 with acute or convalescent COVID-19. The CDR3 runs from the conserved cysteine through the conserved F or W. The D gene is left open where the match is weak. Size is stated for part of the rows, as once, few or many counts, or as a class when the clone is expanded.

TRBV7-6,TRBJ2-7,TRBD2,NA,CASSLKPGLAGVHEQYF,TGTGCCAGCAGCTTAAAACCGGGACTAGCGGGAGTCCACGAGCAGTACTTC
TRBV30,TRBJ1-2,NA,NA,CAWRWSTNYGYTF,TGTGCCTGGAGATGGAGCACTAACTATGGCTACACCTTC
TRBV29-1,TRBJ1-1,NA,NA,CSVDLYTEAFF,TGCAGCGTTGACCTTTACACTGAAGCTTTCTTT
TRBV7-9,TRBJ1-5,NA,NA,CASSLGALPQHF,TGTGCCAGCAGCTTAGGGGCCTTGCCCCAGCATTTT
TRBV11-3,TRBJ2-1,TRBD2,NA,CASSIIGGARINEQFF,TGTGCCAGCAGCATAATCGGGGGGGCCAGGATCAATGAGCAGTTCTTC
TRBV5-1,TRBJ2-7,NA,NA,CASSLAIAYEQYF,TGCGCCAGCAGCTTGGCTATTGCCTACGAGCAGTACTTC
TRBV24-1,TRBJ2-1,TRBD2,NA,CATSDAYSGSRGWVEQFF,TGTGCCACCAGTGATGCTTACAGCGGGAGTCGCGGGTGGGTTGAGCAGTTCTTC
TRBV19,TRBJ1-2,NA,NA,CASRVGYGYTF,TGTGCCAGCCGAGTTGGCTATGGCTACACCTTC
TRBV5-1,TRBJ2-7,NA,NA,CASSAGVGGEQYF,TGCGCCAGCAGTGCAGGCGTCGGGGGCGAGCAGTACTTC
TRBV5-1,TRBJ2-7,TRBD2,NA,CASSSLAGDLSYEQYF,TGCGCCAGCAGCTCCCTAGCGGGGGACCTCTCCTACGAGCAGTACTTC
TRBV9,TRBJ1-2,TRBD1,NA,CASSVGFGTGDGYTF,TGTGCCAGCAGCGTCGGTTTCGGGACAGGGGATGGCTACACCTTC
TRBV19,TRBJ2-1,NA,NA,CASSISTGPYNEQFF,TGTGCCAGTAGTATAAGTACAGGGCCCTACAATGAGCAGTTCTTC
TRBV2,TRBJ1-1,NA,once,CASRGGWTEAFF,TGTGCCAGCAGGGGGGGGTGGACTGAAGCTTTCTTT
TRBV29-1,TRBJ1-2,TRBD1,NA,CSVRERQGGYTF,TGCAGCGTCCGGGAGCGACAGGGTGGCTACACCTTC
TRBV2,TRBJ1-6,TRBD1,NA,CASTTSQGNSPLHF,TGTGCCAGCACCACCTCACAGGGGAATTCACCCCTCCACTTT
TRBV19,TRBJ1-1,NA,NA,CASSGIGMGTEAFF,TGTGCCAGTAGCGGGATAGGGATGGGCACTGAAGCTTTCTTT
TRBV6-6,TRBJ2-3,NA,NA,CVTKAQTHTQYF,TGTGTCACAAAAGCACAGACCCATACGCAGTATTTT
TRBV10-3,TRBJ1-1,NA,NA,CAISEWGQGIEAFF,TGTGCCATCAGTGAGTGGGGACAAGGAATTGAAGCTTTCTTT
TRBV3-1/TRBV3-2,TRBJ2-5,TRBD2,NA,CASSHRTKREGLKTQYF,TGTGCCAGCAGCCATAGAACTAAGCGGGAGGGCCTGAAGACCCAGTACTTC
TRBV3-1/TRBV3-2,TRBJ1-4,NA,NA,CASSQVISRQNEKLFF,TGTGCCAGCAGCCAAGTCATTTCCAGGCAGAATGAAAAACTGTTTTTT
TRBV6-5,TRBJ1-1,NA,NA,CASSQRTVSEAFF,TGTGCCAGCAGCCAAAGGACAGTGAGTGAAGCTTTCTTT
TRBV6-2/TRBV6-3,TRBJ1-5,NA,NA,CASSYRFEGNQPQHF,TGTGCCAGCAGTTACCGGTTCGAGGGCAATCAGCCCCAGCATTTT